Described below is a single T cell receptor (beta chain) sequence and its context. The CDR3 sequence is 18 residues long. Germline CDR1 and CDR2: WNHNN and SYGVQD (reference sequence). After removal of 5 bases from V and 1 base from J, the junction contained 7 bases not matched to a gene. The sample originates from a study of blood T cell repertoires in COVID-19. On the study more broadly: There were acute and convalescent COVID-19 samples, and they came from the United States, Italy and Spain. Nucleic acid was either cDNA or gDNA, and it came from T cells, B-cell-depleted T cells, or PBMCs.

Source study methods: Reference gene primers were amplified, and this amplification served to estimate nucleated cell counts. The protocol was immunoSEQ multiplex PCR, while the TCRdb copy is restricted to in-frame clones and leaves out a portion. V, J and clone size derive from that table, while D and trimming were established from the DNA sequence. This table holds 40,000 to 50,000 clones, approximately 83% found once. The clonotype was recovered from a human donor in a cohort sampled during active COVID-19. The donor label of this sample is uncertain. The V gene is TRBV10-1, the J gene TRBJ2-2; 13 bases are a match to TRBD2. The sequenced sample consisted of peripheral blood. CDR3 residues: CASSPRTSGGLNTGELFF. The CDR3 nucleotides are TGCGCCAGCAGTCCCAGGACTAGCGGGGGCCTGAACACCGGGGAGCTGTTTTTT.